The 6 T cell receptor beta chains below all came from one sample that was sequenced in a study of T cell repertoires in cytomegalovirus infection. Their antigen targets remain unknown. Each CDR3 protein is one row after TCRdb ran MiXCR on the reads. Among about 340,000 distinct CDR3 sequences listed, 25% to 35% were seen once. Material: cultured PBMCs, obtained from culture after CMV antigen stimulation. Source of these receptors: a human donor in good health (CMV status not recorded). Some clones in this sample may be carry-over from other donors' samples.

The V call is TRBV10-3, the J call TRBJ2-1; the match to TRBD2 covers 14 bases. Germline lookup yields CDR1 ENHRY and CDR2 SYGVKD. After removal of 2 bases from V and 6 bases from J, the junction contained 12 bases not matched to a gene. The CDR3 extends over 19 amino acids. CDR3 in amino acids: CAISESSVTGLAGGNEQFF. As DNA, the CDR3 is TGTGCCATCAGTGAGAGCAGCGTTACCGGACTAGCGGGAGGCAATGAGCAGTTCTTC.

CDR3 amino acids: CASSPESGLVYEQYF. Here the CDR3 DNA reads TGTGCCAGCAGCCCTGAATCGGGACTAGTTTACGAGCAGTACTTC. J is TRBJ2-7 and V is TRBV7-2; 8 nucleotides agree with TRBD2. The CDR3 covers 15 residues. Trimming removed 5 bases from V and 4 bases from J; junction bases left unmatched: 10. Germline CDR1 and CDR2: SGHTA and FQGNSA.

The chain uses TRBV20-1 and TRBJ2-3; D is possibly TRBD2 (5 bases). CDR3 length: 14 residues. Looked up from germline, CDR1 is DFQATT and CDR2 is SNEGSKA (reference sequence). The ends were cut back, 6 bases at V and 2 bases at J, with 15 bases in the middle. The CDR3 loop is CSATGWRATDTQYF. In DNA, the CDR3 is TGCAGTGCCACGGGGTGGCGGGCCACAGATACGCAGTATTTT.

This clonotype occurred a few times. V gene TRBV19 combines with J gene TRBJ2-1; 12 bases map to TRBD2. The CDR3 sequence is 16 residues long. Per germline, CDR1 LNHDA and CDR2 SQIVND (reference sequence). V was pared by 9 bases and J by 2 bases, with 8 bases of the junction left unmatched. The CDR3 DNA is TGTGCCAGCCAAGAACTAGCGGGGGGCCCCTACAATGAGCAGTTCTTC. It yields the protein CASQELAGGPYNEQFF.

The chain links TRBV10-3 to TRBJ1-2; 7 bases match TRBD1. The CDR3 consists of 15 residues. Germline assignment: CDR1 ENHRY and CDR2 SYGVKD. V trimming: 2 bases; J trimming: 3 bases; junction bases outside the gene matches: 6. Here the CDR3 DNA reads TGTGCCATCAGTGAGCATCAGGGGGATCACTATGGCTACACCTTC. This encodes CAISEHQGDHYGYTF.

CDR3 DNA sequence: TGTGCCAGCAGTGATCCGATTTATGGCTACACCTTC. It yields the protein CASSDPIYGYTF. This sequence joins TRBV6-5 and TRBJ1-2, with D hard to call. Germline V lookup: CDR1 MNHEY, CDR2 SVGAGI. This CDR3 has 12 residues. The V and J ends lost 5 bases and 5 bases respectively, with 9 bases between them.